These T cell receptor beta chains were read from a single sample in a study of metastatic and nonmetastatic thyroid tumors. TCRdb recomputed clones from the PCR reads via MiXCR. Among approximately 13,000 clones listed, 30% to 35% were seen once. Sequencing used tumor tissue. The receptors originated from a female donor with papillary thyroid cancer or a benign thyroid nodule (not recorded which). Some clones in this sample may be carry-over from other donors' samples. The CDR3 runs from the conserved cysteine through the conserved F or W. The D gene is left open where the match is weak. A row's size may be missing; if present it is once, few, many or a size class.

d_gene	v_gene	j_gene	abundance	CDR3aa	CDR3nt
TRBD1	TRBV20-1	TRBJ2-1	many	CSSAGGQEYNEQFF	TGCAGTTCCGCCGGTGGACAGGAATACAATGAGCAGTTCTTC
-	TRBV7-3	TRBJ2-1	few	CASSSGPHNEQFF	TGTGCCAGCAGCTCCGGACCCCACAATGAGCAGTTCTTC
TRBD1	TRBV20-1	TRBJ2-3	-	CSAEKGGQGQDTQYF	TGCAGTGCTGAAAAGGGAGGACAGGGGCAAGATACGCAGTATTTT
-	TRBV6-1	TRBJ1-5	-	CASTSGNPNQPQHF	TGTGCCAGCACCTCAGGGAATCCCAATCAGCCCCAGCATTTT
-	TRBV20-1	TRBJ2-3	-	CSARKLAGLEDTQYF	TGCAGTGCTAGAAAACTAGCAGGGCTCGAGGATACGCAGTATTTT
-	TRBV30	TRBJ1-2	-	CAWSMGADYGYTF	TGTGCCTGGAGTATGGGGGCTGACTATGGCTACACCTTC
-	TRBV18	TRBJ2-7	medium-sized	CASSPPSGREQYF	TGTGCCAGCTCACCACCATCAGGGAGGGAGCAGTACTTC
-	TRBV10-3	TRBJ1-2	many	CAISDHGADGYTF	TGTGCCATCAGTGATCACGGAGCGGATGGCTACACCTTC
-	TRBV20-1	TRBJ2-1	once	CSAGGHEQFF	TGCAGTGCGGGGGGACATGAGCAGTTCTTC
TRBD1	TRBV5-1	TRBJ1-1	-	CASSFQGANTEAFF	TGCGCCAGCAGTTTTCAGGGGGCGAACACTGAAGCTTTCTTT
-	TRBV2	TRBJ2-7	few	CASSLDVSSYEQYF	TGTGCCAGCAGTCTGGATGTTTCCTCATACGAGCAGTACTTC
-	TRBV11-3	TRBJ2-7	-	CASSVHTCCGYEQYF	TGTGCCAGCAGCGTACATACTTGCTGCGGGTACGAGCAGTACTTC
-	TRBV6-4	TRBJ1-1	few	CGAMKGLFF	TGTGGTGCGATGAAGGGGCTGTTCTTT
TRBD1	TRBV12-3/TRBV12-4	TRBJ2-2	many	CASTPGLGQGANTGELFF	TGTGCCAGCACCCCCGGGTTGGGACAGGGGGCGAACACCGGGGAGCTGTTTTTT
TRBD2	TRBV6-5	TRBJ2-1	-	CASSYPLLAGRNEQFF	TGTGCCAGCAGTTACCCACTACTAGCGGGGAGGAATGAGCAGTTCTTC
-	TRBV12-3/TRBV12-4	TRBJ1-1	-	CASSLAGRLNTEAFF	TGTGCCAGCAGTTTAGCGGGACGTTTGAACACTGAAGCTTTCTTT
-	TRBV30	TRBJ2-6	-	CAWSVGESGANVLTF	TGTGCCTGGAGTGTAGGTGAATCTGGGGCCAACGTCCTGACTTTC
-	TRBV6-1	TRBJ1-6	medium-sized	CASSSREAGGSPLHF	TGTGCCAGCAGTTCCAGGGAGGCCGGGGGTTCACCCCTCCACTTT
-	TRBV5-1	TRBJ2-7	medium-sized	CASSLALGRRSSYEQYF	TGCGCCAGCAGCTTGGCCTTGGGCAGGAGGTCCTCCTACGAGCAGTACTTC
TRBD2	TRBV2	TRBJ2-3	many	CASSPRVAGNTDTQYF	TGTGCCAGCAGTCCCCGGGTAGCGGGCAATACAGATACGCAGTATTTT
-	TRBV9	TRBJ1-1	-	CASSVGMGRNTESFF	TGTGCCAGCAGCGTAGGTATGGGGAGAAATACTGAATCTTTCTTT
-	TRBV20-1	TRBJ1-3	-	CSATLAGGNTIYF	TGCAGTGCTACCCTCGCGGGAGGAAACACCATATATTTT
TRBD1	TRBV20-1	TRBJ1-1	few	CSARVYQGAQTEAFF	TGCAGTGCTAGAGTATACCAGGGGGCTCAAACTGAAGCTTTCTTT
TRBD1	TRBV4-2	TRBJ2-5	many	CASSQVSGTGETQYF	TGTGCCAGCAGCCAAGTATCCGGGACAGGAGAGACCCAGTACTTC
-	TRBV5-1	TRBJ2-5	many	CASSLRDPSETQYF	TGCGCCAGCAGCTTACGGGACCCCTCAGAGACCCAGTACTTC
-	TRBV3-1	TRBJ1-1	few	CASSPFLNGNTEAFF	TGTGCCAGCAGCCCCTTCTTAAACGGAAACACTGAAGCTTTCTTT
-	TRBV11-3	TRBJ1-1	once	CASSLATLGGAFF	TGTGCCAGCAGCTTAGCAACATTGGGTGGAGCTTTCTTT
-	TRBV12-3/TRBV12-4	TRBJ1-2	medium-sized	CASGEGGWDGYTF	TGTGCCAGCGGAGAGGGGGGATGGGATGGCTACACCTTC
TRBD1	TRBV20-1	TRBJ2-7	-	CSARGSTGPEQYF	TGCAGTGCTAGAGGGTCGACAGGGCCCGAGCAGTACTTC
TRBD2	TRBV7-6	TRBJ2-3	-	CASSIRVAGVADTQYF	TGTGCCAGCAGCATCAGAGTAGCGGGAGTGGCAGATACGCAGTATTTT
-	TRBV11-3	TRBJ2-7	-	CASSATGRGIIYF	TGTGCCAGCAGCGCGACTGGGCGGGGAATCATATACTTC
-	TRBV28	TRBJ2-1	-	CASKGRSANDNEQFF	TGTGCCAGCAAAGGGAGATCTGCAAACGACAATGAGCAGTTCTTC
-	TRBV5-1	TRBJ2-1	medium-sized	CASSLVVSGVNEQFF	TGCGCCAGCAGCTTGGTTGTTTCAGGGGTCAATGAGCAGTTCTTC
-	TRBV9	TRBJ1-2	many	CASSVGTKGYTF	TGTGCCAGCAGCGTAGGGACGAAGGGCTACACCTTC
TRBD1	TRBV20-1	TRBJ2-7	few	CSARGDPGQGALPYEQYF	TGCAGTGCTAGAGGGGATCCGGGGCAGGGGGCCCTACCCTACGAGCAGTACTTC
-	TRBV5-1	TRBJ2-2	-	CASSLEGVGTGELFF	TGCGCCAGCAGCTTGGAGGGAGTCGGGACCGGGGAGCTGTTTTTT
TRBD1	TRBV28	TRBJ1-6	few	CASSLLTWTGWMTPLHF	TGTGCCAGCAGTCTCTTAACGTGGACAGGGTGGATGACACCCCTCCACTTT
-	TRBV12-3/TRBV12-4	TRBJ1-5	many	CASSLGQPQHF	TGTGCCAGCAGTCTTGGTCAGCCCCAGCATTTT
-	TRBV20-1	TRBJ1-2	-	CSAYPDRCGYGYTF	TGCAGTGCTTATCCCGACAGGTGTGGTTATGGCTACACCTTC
-	TRBV13	TRBJ1-5	many	CVRGSDGKGAPPDLSNQPQHF	TGTGTCAGAGGGTCAGATGGCAAAGGGGCCCCGCCCGACCTTAGCAATCAGCCCCAGCATTTT
-	TRBV20-1	TRBJ1-2	medium-sized	CSAREFGLRDYGYTF	TGCAGTGCTAGAGAGTTCGGGTTGAGGGACTATGGCTACACCTTC
TRBD2	TRBV20-1	TRBJ2-3	-	CSARDELAGDADTQYF	TGCAGTGCTAGAGATGAACTAGCGGGAGATGCCGATACGCAGTATTTT
TRBD2	TRBV20-1	TRBJ2-7	-	CSARTSGSITYYEQYF	TGCAGTGCTAGGACTAGCGGGAGTATCACGTACTACGAGCAGTACTTC
-	TRBV11-2	TRBJ2-7	-	CASSPSGLHEQYF	TGTGCCAGCAGCCCGTCAGGGCTCCACGAGCAGTACTTC
TRBD1	TRBV7-2	TRBJ2-5	many	CASSPRTGSETQYF	TGTGCCAGCAGCCCCCGGACAGGGAGCGAGACCCAGTACTTC
-	TRBV6-1	TRBJ1-5	medium-sized	CASSETSGYSNQPQHF	TGTGCCAGCAGTGAAACGTCAGGGTATAGCAATCAGCCCCAGCATTTT
TRBD2	TRBV7-9	TRBJ2-1	many	CASSLTASGNNEQFF	TGTGCCAGCAGCTTAACGGCTAGCGGGAACAATGAGCAGTTCTTC
-	TRBV15	TRBJ1-2	few	CATSRDGQASYGYTF	TGTGCCACCAGCAGAGATGGACAAGCCAGCTATGGCTACACCTTC
-	TRBV28	TRBJ2-6	few	CASSFSGANVLTF	TGTGCCAGCAGTTTCTCTGGGGCCAACGTCCTGACTTTC
-	TRBV6-5	TRBJ2-1	few	CASVTWGDEQFF	TGTGCCAGCGTTACCTGGGGGGATGAGCAGTTCTTC
-	TRBV3-1	TRBJ1-2	-	CASSRTVGFWFVYGYTF	TGTGCCAGCAGCCGCACAGTTGGGTTTTGGTTCGTCTATGGCTACACCTTC
-	TRBV28	TRBJ2-7	medium-sized	CASTLHQNGEQYF	TGTGCCAGCACCCTCCACCAAAACGGCGAGCAGTACTTC
-	TRBV2	TRBJ2-3	many	CASRAGPDTQYF	TGTGCCAGCAGGGCAGGGCCCGATACGCAGTATTTT